The subject of this entry is one TCR beta chain. Using immunoSEQ multiplex PCR, the repertoire was profiled, and TCRdb retains in-frame clones only, with some absent. The sample shows some 100,000 clones, around 90% of them seen only once. This entry comes from a study of T cell changes during pregnancy in multiple sclerosis. Germline V gene lookup returns CDR1 MGHRA and CDR2 YSYEKL. The V segment lost 2 bases and the J segment 7 bases; nucleotides outside the gene matches: 5. The CDR3 totals 15 residues. The chain links TRBV4-1 to TRBJ1-4; 9 bases map to TRBD1. The sequence was obtained from a female donor with multiple sclerosis, enrolled in a pregnancy study. This specimen consisted of peripheral blood, obtained in the second trimester of pregnancy. The CDR3 loop reads CASSQPGTGSEKLFF. The CDR3 nucleotides are TGCGCCAGCAGCCAACCCGGGACAGGGAGTGAAAAACTGTTTTTT.